What follows are 21 T cell receptor beta chains derived from one specimen sequenced in a study of blood T cells in healthy people across ages. A second PCR of about 7 to 12 cycles used a sample-barcoded 5' primer and a J-beta primer mix. A single record per CDR3 protein comes from TCRdb applying MiXCR to the 5' RACE reads. The top ten hold 20% to 25% of the sample, which has about 970,000 distinct CDR3 sequences, 51% seen once. Sequencing was done on a sample of blood. The receptors stem from a woman between 55 and 75 years old in good health.

The chain couples TRBV9 to TRBJ1-2, with TRBD1 identical over 8 bases. Germline lookup yields CDR1 SGDLS and CDR2 YYNGEE. Unmatched junction bases numbered 11, after V lost 3 bases and J lost 10 bases. CDR3 length: 14 amino acids. CDR3 coding DNA: TGTGCCAGCAGCGCCTCCCCAGGGGGCATAGTCTACACCTTC. Protein product: CASSASPGGIVYTF.

This clonotype was counted a few times. The chain joins TRBV20-1 to TRBJ2-1, with D possibly being TRBD1 (5 bases). V lost 8 bases to trimming and J lost 11 bases, with 16 bases between them. This CDR3 region has 11 residues. The germline V gene has CDR1 DFQATT and CDR2 SNEGSKA (reference sequence). The CDR3 reads CSTHEQVQQFF. The DNA for the CDR3 is TGCAGTACGCACGAACAGGTCCAGCAGTTCTTC.

In its sample, this clonotype was seen a few times. The chain recombines TRBV28 with TRBJ2-7, with 8 bases identical to TRBD2. CDR1 and CDR2 (germline): MDHEN, SYDVKM. This CDR3 has 15 residues. V shed 7 bases and J 1 base; nucleotides not matched to a gene: 9. CDR3 bases: TGTGCCAGCAAGGTACCAGCGGGAGAGTCCTACGAGCAGTACTTC. Amino acids: CASKVPAGESYEQYF.

The chain is built from TRBV20-1 and TRBJ2-7, with a tentative D call TRBD1 (5 bases). Germline V lookup: CDR1 DFQATT, CDR2 SNEGSKA (reference sequence). The CDR3 contains 13 residues. V was cut by 5 bases and J by 2 bases, with 13 bases left in between. The CDR3 DNA is TGCAGTGCTCCATCAGGGTTCCCCTACGAGCAGTACTTC. The encoded protein is CSAPSGFPYEQYF.

In DNA form, the CDR3 reads TGTGCCAGCAGAGCCCTCCGGGACGGAGTCTACGAGCAGTACTTC. Its protein product is CASRALRDGVYEQYF. The chain recombines TRBV6-1 with TRBJ2-7; D is tentatively TRBD1 or TRBD2 (5 bases each). The CDR3 runs to 15 residues. Germline assignment: CDR1 MNHNS and CDR2 SASEGT. V was trimmed by 6 bases and J by 3 bases, leaving 18 bases between them.

J is TRBJ2-2 and V is TRBV5-1, with TRBD2 matching over 10 bases. V shed 4 bases and J 6 bases; nucleotides not matched to a gene: 9. CDR1 and CDR2 (germline): SGHRS, YFSETQ. The CDR3 is 16 residues long. DNA of the CDR3: TGCGCCAGCAGCCCCGGTCTAGCGGGAGCGCCCGGGGAGCTGTTTTTT. It specifies CASSPGLAGAPGELFF.

V is TRBV28 and J is TRBJ2-1, with TRBD2 as a possible D gene (6 bases). There are 14 residues in the CDR3. V lost 5 bases, J lost 9 bases, and 17 bases lay in between. Germline V lookup: CDR1 MDHEN, CDR2 SYDVKM. In DNA, the CDR3 is TGTGCCAGCAGTCCCTATAACGGGAGAGGTGAGCAGTTCTTC. Its translation: CASSPYNGRGEQFF.

V is TRBV7-2 and J is TRBJ2-3; weak D call: TRBD2 (5 bases). Deletions cut 7 bases from V and 1 base from J, with 15 bases between. This CDR3 comprises 15 residues. Germline V gene lookup returns CDR1 SGHTA and CDR2 FQGNSA. CDR3 residues: CASNSGPAGTDTQYF. In DNA, the CDR3 is TGTGCCAGCAACTCTGGTCCAGCGGGCACAGATACGCAGTATTTT. Full variable domain (rest looked up from reference TRBV7-2 and TRBJ2-3): GAGVSQSPSNKVTEKGKDVELRCDPISGHTALYWYRQSLGQGLEFLIYFQGNSAPDKSGLPSDRFSAERTGGSVSTLTIQRTQQEDSAVYLCASNSGPAGTDTQYFGPGTRLTVL.

The chain combines TRBV20-1 with TRBJ2-5; unclear D gene. CDR1 DFQATT and CDR2 SNEGSKA come from the germline V gene (reference sequence). The CDR3 has 13 residues. Trimming removed 3 bases at V and 2 bases at J, with 10 bases between. The CDR3 is CSASRVTQETQYF. The CDR3 DNA follows: TGCAGTGCTAGTCGGGTAACACAAGAGACCCAGTACTTC.

This clonotype was observed once. The rearrangement links TRBV6-2 or TRBV6-3 to TRBJ2-1, with 9 bases fitting TRBD2. CDR3 length: 18 amino acids. Germline lookup yields CDR1 MNHEY and CDR2 SVGEGT. J lost 7 bases, V lost 2 bases, and 15 bases had no gene match. CDR3 region: CASSYPLGRGRAVNEQFF. In nucleotides, the CDR3 is TGTGCCAGCAGTTACCCACTAGGTCGCGGGAGGGCCGTAAATGAGCAGTTCTTC.

V is TRBV28 and J is TRBJ1-2, with no clear D. The CDR3 has 13 amino acids. Germline V gives CDR1 MDHEN, CDR2 SYDVKM. With 3 bases removed from V and 6 bases from J, the gap between germline ends came to 11 bases. CDR3 nucleotide sequence: TGTGCCAGCAGTTTTGTCAGAACAAATGGCTACACCTTC. This encodes CASSFVRTNGYTF.

This chain links TRBV5-6 with TRBJ2-5; 8 positions agree with TRBD1. From germline, CDR1 is SGHDT and CDR2 YYEEEE. Trimming cost V 4 bases and J 12 bases; bases outside gene matches: 8. The CDR3 runs to 12 residues. CDR3 DNA sequence: TGTGCCAGCAGCCTTTCGACAGGGGCCAAGTACTTC. Translation gives CASSLSTGAKYF. The full variable domain, its missing parts supplied by reference TRBV5-6 and TRBJ2-5, is DAGVTQSPTHLIKTRGQQVTLRCSPKSGHDTVSWYQQALGQGPQFIFQYYEEEERQRGNFPDRFSGHQFPNYSSELNVNALLLGDSALYLCASSLSTGAKYFGPGTRLLVL.

The CDR3 DNA is TGCGCCAGCAGTGAACGGTTTTCGAGGTATGGCTACACCTTC. Its translation is CASSERFSRYGYTF. J is TRBJ1-2 and V is TRBV10-2; D remains ambiguous. Germline CDR1 and CDR2: WSHSY and SAAADI. V shed 3 bases and J shed 5 bases, with 13 bases lying between them. CDR3 length: 14 residues.

The V call is TRBV27, the J call TRBJ2-3, with D possibly being TRBD1 (5 bases). CDR3 length: 17 residues. Trimming cost V 0 bases and J 2 bases, with 15 bases left between them. Germline V gene lookup returns CDR1 MNHEY and CDR2 SMNVEV (reference sequence). For the CDR3, the DNA is TGTGCCAGCAGTTTATCGATGGGGCGGATCCTCACAGATACGCAGTATTTT. As protein: CASSLSMGRILTDTQYF.

The CDR3 region has the DNA TGCAGCGTTGAAGACCCGGGACAGGTCCAAGAGACCCAGTACTTC. Encoded protein: CSVEDPGQVQETQYF. This chain uses TRBV29-1 with TRBJ2-5; 8 bases map to TRBD1. The CDR3 covers 15 residues. In germline, CDR1 is SQVTM, CDR2 ANQGSEA. Trimming removed 0 bases from V and 1 base from J; junction bases left unmatched: 4.

The chain combines TRBV30 with TRBJ2-7, with 7 bases lining up with TRBD1. The CDR3 contains 13 residues. Germline V gene data show CDR1 as GTSNPN and CDR2 as SVGIG (reference sequence). Trimming cost V 3 bases and J 5 bases; bases outside gene matches: 7. DNA for the CDR3: TGTGCCTGGAGGACAGGGAGTAACGACGAGCAGTACTTC. It yields the protein CAWRTGSNDEQYF. The full variable domain, in which reference TRBV30 and TRBJ2-7 provide the parts outside the CDR3, is SQTIHQWPATLVQPVGSPLSLECTVEGTSNPNLYWYRQAAGRGLQLLFYSVGIGQISSEVPQNLSASRPQDRQFILSSKKLLLSDSGFYLCAWRTGSNDEQYFGPGTRLTVT.

The chain links TRBV28 to TRBJ2-1; 8 positions match TRBD2. Per the germline V gene, CDR1 is MDHEN and CDR2 is SYDVKM. V shed 6 bases and J 1 base; nucleotides not matched to a gene: 5. CDR3 length: 15 amino acids. The DNA of the CDR3 is TGTGCCAGCAGGGGTAAGCGGGAGTCCTACAATGAGCAGTTCTTC. Its protein product is CASRGKRESYNEQFF.

The J gene is TRBJ2-5, the V gene TRBV13; maybe TRBD2 (7 bases). CDR3 size: 15 residues. Per germline, CDR1 PRHDT and CDR2 FYEKMQ (reference sequence). Deletions cut 2 bases from V and 4 bases from J, with 14 bases between. CDR3 loop: CASSLWVGGRETQYF. The CDR3 DNA sequence: TGTGCCAGCAGCTTATGGGTCGGGGGGCGAGAGACCCAGTACTTC.

J is TRBJ2-5 and V is TRBV6-6; the D is unclear. CDR3 length equals 14 residues. The V gene's germline CDR1 is MNHNY and CDR2 SVGAGI (reference sequence). Deletions cut 0 bases from V and 2 bases from J, with 7 bases between. The CDR3 sequence: CASSYSGLQETQYF. In DNA, the CDR3 is TGTGCCAGCAGTTACTCGGGCCTACAAGAGACCCAGTACTTC.

V gene TRBV10-2 combines with J gene TRBJ2-3, with 7 bases that match TRBD1. Germline V lookup: CDR1 WSHSY, CDR2 SAAADI. The CDR3 has 18 amino acids. V trimming: 6 bases; J trimming: 4 bases; junction bases outside the gene matches: 19. The chain's CDR3 is CASRNVFGETGRPDTQYF. The CDR3 DNA is TGCGCCAGCAGGAATGTATTCGGGGAGACAGGGCGTCCAGATACGCAGTATTTT.

Turning to this clonotype: Germline is not matched at one junction end, which may reflect a read error. The rearrangement uses TRBV29-1 and TRBJ1-1, with TRBD1 as a possible D gene (5 bases). The CDR3 contains 14 residues. Germline-derived CDR1 and CDR2 are SQVTM and ANQGSEA. The CDR3 nucleotides are TGCGGCGTTGAGGGACGGGGGGAGGGCACTGAAGCTTTCTTT. Residues: CGVEGRGEGTEAFF.